The clone carrying this TCR beta chain was seen more than once but under ten times. This sample is part of a study of early T cells in non-severe SARS-CoV-2 infection. Whole-study context: RNA in bulk from unsorted whole blood was sequenced, and chains were unpaired.

The germline gives CDR1 ENHRY, CDR2 SYGVKD. The CDR3 loop spans 17 amino acids. V lost 0 bases and J lost 2; bases outside the gene matches: 7. Unique molecular identifiers (one per individual cDNA molecule) were attached. In TCRdb, the 5' RACE reads were re-called with MiXCR into one record per CDR3 protein. Among about 63,000 distinct CDR3 sequences listed, 13% were seen once. This receptor was identified in an adult who was a healthcare worker with PCR-confirmed SARS-CoV-2 infection or an uninfected control (not recorded which). The rearrangement links TRBV10-3 to TRBJ2-5; 9 positions agree with TRBD2. The sequenced material came from whole blood. Here the CDR3 DNA reads TGTGCCATCAGTGAGTCTTCTATCCTAGCGGGACAAGAGACCCAGTACTTC. It codes for CAISESSILAGQETQYF.